This T cell receptor (beta chain) was found in a study of human T cells and chemical hapten exposure. Background on the study: Small discrepancies in pooled library volume mainly accounted for the varying TCR yields per sample.

Total RNA was isolated from unfractionated whole blood. This clonotype was observed many times. The CDR3 extends over 14 amino acids. Germline-derived CDR1 and CDR2 are SGHTA and FQGNSA. V gave up 5 bases and J gave up 5 bases, with 15 bases separating them. Individual cDNA molecules (in the library) carried attached unique molecular identifiers. In the study's own analysis: Ranging from roughly 23,224 to 700,000, TCR counts per sample had a median value of around 92,000. MiXCR, applied by TCRdb to the 5' RACE reads, yields one record per CDR3 protein. These V and J calls originate from TCRdb's pipeline instead of the authors' own analysis. The data show about 140,000 distinct CDR3 sequences, with 4.1% seen just once and roughly 1.4% held by the top ten.

The chain has TRBV7-2 and TRBJ2-5; no clear D. This TCR was recovered from a female donor in good health. CDR3 nucleotides: TGTGCCAGCAGCCCTACCCTGGGTCGGGAGACCCAGTACTTC. This codes for CASSPTLGRETQYF.